This T cell receptor (beta chain) was observed in a study of T-cell reconstitution after alpha-beta-depleted transplantation in children (dated by TCRdb to 2015 to 2016). With regard to the full study: The study quantitatively tracked T-cell immune reconstitution after TCRalphabeta/CD19-depleted allogeneic hematopoietic cell transplantation in children using TCR repertoire profiling.

The method was PCR. Sequencing used an Illumina HiSeq 2500. TCR library preparation used molecular barcoding, with unique molecular identifiers applied to normalize quantification of the TCRbeta repertoire. TCRdb reprocessing: public reads trimmed at Q25 with fastp, clones called with MiXCR, in-frame beta chains kept. For every CDR3 protein sequence, its rows merge into one entry that carries the most common genes and DNA. In all, the sample holds approximately 1,000,000 distinct CDR3 sequences, and about 29% of those were seen once. The ten largest clones represent more than 25% of the sample. CDR1 and CDR2 are drawn from the germline V gene: MNHEY, SVGEGT. From its cysteine to its phenylalanine, the CDR3 spans 16 amino acids. The sequence is cut down to CDR3 DNA, 48 bases in frame from base 1. The germline V end is reduced by 0 bases and the J end by 3 bases; junction bases left unmatched: 3. The sample's treatment or condition, from its label and the paper: allogeneic hematopoietic cell transplantation with graft depleted of TCRalphabeta T cells and CD19 B cells. The transplant recipients were children given TCRalphabeta/CD19-depleted allogeneic hematopoietic cell grafts.

Broader findings and caveats from the paper: In some patients, high TCRbeta diversity at day 60 was attributed to recipient T cells and intrathymic progenitors that had survived conditioning. Over subsequent months, a decline in hyperexpanded clone frequencies was noted, and after one year, T-cell counts and TCRbeta diversity were mostly ascribed to newly produced T cells. The apparently early recovery of alphabetaT-cell counts about two months after transplant reportedly depended on only several hundred rapidly expanded clones that came from non-depleted graft cells.

Points on this clonotype: It has no known antigen specificity. Base qualities are not recorded, but no much larger clone differs from it by a single base.

Material: PBMCs, mostly from graft donor cells, obtained 360 days after TCRalphabeta/CD19-depleted stem cell transplant. The TCR was taken from a boy under three years old who had a stem cell transplant for SCID, so the T cells may come from the graft donor. This sequence uses TRBV6-2 or TRBV6-3 and TRBJ2-7; the junction holds 12 bases that match TRBD2. The DNA is as follows: TGTGCCAGCAGTTACTCACGGACTAGCGGGGTCTACGAGCAGTACTTC. It translates to CASSYSRTSGVYEQYF.